This TCR beta chain was retrieved from a study of beta chain features in type 1 diabetes. Broader study findings: Shorter templates might be favored by PCR, equally in patients and controls. Patients showed naive, central memory and Treg TCRB repertoires that appeared more similar than those of healthy donors. Within each of all four CD4+ subsets, Type 1 diabetes patients had TCRB CDR3s that were moderately but significantly shorter.

Every bit of the isolated RNA underwent reverse transcription, so sequencing read expressed TCRB transcripts. The assay was immunoSEQ multiplex PCR, and TCRdb's table has in-frame clones only and misses some. Counted here are 250,000 to 350,000 clones, about 15% occurring once; the ten biggest clones make up 0.015%. As concerns this clone: The antigen is unknown.

This CDR3 comprises 15 residues. V was pared by 9 bases and J by 3 bases, with 7 bases of the junction left unmatched. Germline V lookup: CDR1 SGHAT, CDR2 FQNNGV. Sequenced: naive CD4+ T cells from blood. The receptor was derived from a young man with type 1 diabetes. The chain recombines TRBV11-2 with TRBJ2-1, with TRBD2 identical over 11 bases. The CDR3 bases are TGTGCCAGTCGCCAACTAGCGGGAGTCTACAATGAGCAGTTCTTC. This codes for CASRQLAGVYNEQFF.